The rows below give T cell receptor beta chains drawn from one sample of a study of T cell changes during pregnancy in multiple sclerosis. Clones were read by immunoSEQ multiplex PCR, and TCRdb kept only the in-frame ones, dropping some. This table has about 360 clones, around 52% appearing once. Their cognate antigens are unknown. Material for sequencing was cultured CD4+ T cells. These receptors came from a female patient with multiple sclerosis, enrolled in a pregnancy study. Some clones in this sample may be carry-over from other donors' samples. Each CDR3 is given with its conserved first and last residue. D genes are given only for firm matches. Some rows have no size entry. The others give once, few or many, or a class for an expanded clone.

size	D	J	V	CDR3	DNA
.	.	TRBJ1-1	TRBV20-1	CSAPRETEAFF	TGCAGTGCCCCCAGGGAAACTGAAGCTTTCTTT
.	.	TRBJ1-2	TRBV5-3	CARFRVMLRKTYGYTF	TGTGCCAGATTCCGGGTAATGTTGAGAAAGACCTATGGCTACACCTTC
.	TRBD1	TRBJ2-1	TRBV9	CASSVGGTVYNEQFF	TGTGCCAGCAGCGTAGGGGGGACAGTCTACAATGAGCAGTTCTTC
.	.	TRBJ1-1	TRBV5-4	CASSLWPGTEAFF	TGTGCCAGCAGCTTGTGGCCGGGCACTGAAGCTTTCTTT
.	.	TRBJ1-1	TRBV6-8	CASRLSPLKAFF	TGTGCCAGCAGATTATCCCCATTGAAGGCTTTCTTT
few	.	TRBJ2-2	TRBV10-1	CASSESGVGTGELFF	TGCGCCAGCAGTGAATCAGGGGTTGGCACCGGGGAGCTGTTTTTT
.	.	TRBJ2-2	TRBV11-2	CASSLVVMGTGELFF	TGTGCCAGCAGCTTAGTCGTGATGGGCACCGGGGAGCTGTTTTTT
.	TRBD1	TRBJ1-1	TRBV11-2	CASSPGQAVEAFF	TGTGCCAGCAGTCCTGGACAGGCAGTTGAAGCTTTCTTT
few	.	TRBJ2-7	TRBV6-1	CASSETLQYEQYF	TGTGCCAGCAGTGAGACTTTACAGTACGAGCAGTACTTC
.	TRBD2	TRBJ2-5	TRBV7-7	CASSSVGGGETQYF	TGTGCTAGCAGCTCCGTCGGGGGAGGGGAGACCCAGTACTTC
.	.	TRBJ1-2	TRBV27	CASSSPGRWDYGYTF	TGTGCCAGCAGTTCCCCCGGCCGCTGGGACTATGGCTACACCTTC
.	.	TRBJ1-1	TRBV4-2	CASSRGGGSDTEAFF	TGTGCCAGCAGCCGAGGGGGGGGGTCCGACACTGAAGCTTTCTTT
.	TRBD1	TRBJ1-1	TRBV9	CASSEGQVTEAFF	TGTGCCAGCAGCGAGGGACAGGTCACTGAAGCTTTCTTT
.	.	TRBJ1-1	TRBV5-6	CASSPEGVGTEAFF	TGTGCCAGCAGCCCCGAGGGGGTGGGGACTGAAGCTTTCTTT
.	.	TRBJ1-2	TRBV11-2	CASSNSSRKTYGYTF	TGTGCCAGCAGCAATTCAAGCAGAAAGACCTATGGCTACACCTTC
large	.	TRBJ1-1	TRBV2	CASRGGVSNTEAFF	TGTGCCAGCAGGGGAGGGGTCTCGAACACTGAAGCTTTCTTT
.	TRBD1	TRBJ1-2	TRBV29-1	CSVSDRGKANYGYTF	TGCAGCGTGTCTGACAGGGGGAAGGCTAACTATGGCTACACCTTC
large	TRBD1	TRBJ1-5	TRBV12-5	CASGLGGVTGANQPQHF	TGTGCTAGTGGTCTAGGGGGGGTGACAGGGGCTAATCAGCCCCAGCATTTT
large	.	TRBJ2-3	TRBV19	CASTLSLLAGTQYF	TGTGCCAGTACCCTTTCTTTATTAGCAGGAACGCAGTATTTT
.	.	TRBJ1-1	TRBV2	CASSEAGSLSEAFF	TGTGCCAGCAGTGAGGCCGGATCCCTATCTGAAGCTTTCTTT
.	.	TRBJ2-7	TRBV10-3	CAISETTPLGESSYEQYF	TGTGCCATCAGTGAGACGACCCCCTTGGGGGAAAGCTCCTACGAGCAGTACTTC
.	.	TRBJ2-4	TRBV5-8	CASSLGGRNIQYF	TGTGCCAGCAGCTTGGGGGGAAGGAACATTCAGTACTTC
once	.	TRBJ2-6	TRBV12-1	CASSPFVVIGQSRANVLTF	TGTGCCAGCAGCCCATTTGTTGTAATAGGACAAAGTCGGGCCAACGTCCTGACTTTC
.	.	TRBJ2-2	TRBV21-1	CASSRGTGLTGELFF	TGTGCCAGCAGTCGTGGCACAGGCTTGACCGGGGAGCTGTTTTTT
few	.	TRBJ1-5	TRBV2	CASSDFDRDQPQHF	TGTGCCAGCAGTGACTTTGACAGAGATCAGCCCCAGCATTTT
large	TRBD1	TRBJ2-7	TRBV11-2	CASSLDRGREQYF	TGTGCCAGCAGCTTGGACAGGGGGCGCGAGCAGTACTTC
few	TRBD2	TRBJ2-1	TRBV9	CASSEGLAGVPYNEQFF	TGTGCCAGCAGTGAGGGACTAGCGGGAGTTCCCTACAATGAGCAGTTCTTC
.	.	TRBJ2-6	TRBV5-6	CASGHHNKSQSRANVLTF	TGTGCCAGCGGCCATCACAATAAGTCACAAAGTCGGGCCAACGTCCTGACTTTC
.	.	TRBJ2-1	TRBV7-2	CASSLRVRGANEQFF	TGTGCCAGCAGCTTAAGAGTGAGAGGGGCCAATGAGCAGTTCTTC
.	.	TRBJ2-7	TRBV28	CASSLKAVPSYEQYF	TGTGCCAGCAGCCTTAAAGCGGTACCCTCCTACGAGCAGTACTTC
.	.	TRBJ1-5	TRBV19	CASSTPTGLSNQPQHF	TGTGCCAGTAGTACCCCGACAGGCCTTAGCAATCAGCCCCAGCATTTT
.	.	TRBJ2-7	TRBV27	CASATYRRSYEQYF	TGTGCCAGCGCAACATACAGGCGTTCCTACGAGCAGTACTTC
.	.	TRBJ1-5	TRBV6-1	CASSGLSRQGYQPQHF	TGTGCCAGCAGTGGCCTTAGTCGGCAGGGGTATCAGCCCCAGCATTTT
.	TRBD1	TRBJ2-3	TRBV9	CASSPFKGAPDTQYF	TGTGCCAGCAGCCCCTTTAAGGGGGCCCCAGATACGCAGTATTTT
hyperexpanded	.	TRBJ1-1	TRBV2	CASSEAREGWTEAFF	TGTGCCAGCAGTGAAGCGCGAGAGGGTTGGACTGAAGCTTTCTTT
large	.	TRBJ2-1	TRBV11-3	CASSRIWGGEQFF	TGTGCCAGCAGCCGGATCTGGGGAGGTGAGCAGTTCTTC
few	TRBD2	TRBJ2-3	TRBV11-1	CASSLLREPVDTQYF	TGTGCCAGCAGCTTATTGCGGGAGCCGGTGGATACGCAGTATTTT
.	.	TRBJ1-1	TRBV10-1	CASSESTSVRAFF	TGCGCCAGCAGTGAGTCGACCTCCGTTAGGGCTTTCTTT
few	TRBD1	TRBJ1-5	TRBV2	CASSEEVGTAPQHF	TGTGCCAGCAGTGAGGAGGTCGGGACAGCGCCCCAGCATTTT
.	TRBD1	TRBJ2-5	TRBV19	CASSIVGDGQGTQYF	TGTGCCAGTAGTATAGTTGGGGACGGACAGGGGACCCAGTACTTC
.	.	TRBJ1-1	TRBV6-9	CASRLSPLKAFF	TGTGCCAGCAGATTATCCCCATTGAAGGCTTTCTTT
.	.	TRBJ2-5	TRBV2	CASSTGSSFTGQETQYF	TGTGCCAGCAGTACCGGGAGTTCTTTTACGGGCCAAGAGACCCAGTACTTC
few	TRBD2	TRBJ2-4	TRBV25-1	CASSDGTSGEAYIQYF	TGTGCCAGCAGTGACGGGACTAGCGGGGAAGCGTACATTCAGTACTTC
.	.	TRBJ1-4	TRBV7-2	CASSLVFGSGEKLFF	TGTGCCAGCAGCTTAGTGTTCGGTAGCGGTGAAAAACTGTTTTTT
.	.	TRBJ2-1	TRBV2	CASSEWATSSYNEQFF	TGTGCCAGCAGTGAATGGGCAACCAGCTCCTACAATGAGCAGTTCTTC
.	TRBD2	TRBJ2-2	TRBV5-1	CASSLAGDTGELFF	TGCGCCAGCAGTCTAGCGGGAGACACCGGGGAGCTGTTTTTT
.	TRBD2	TRBJ2-1	TRBV5-4	CASSLKLAGVNEQFF	TGTGCCAGCAGCTTGAAACTAGCGGGAGTGAATGAGCAGTTCTTC
.	.	TRBJ2-5	TRBV28	CASSLYTGWGQETQYF	TGTGCCAGCAGTTTATATACAGGGTGGGGACAAGAGACCCAGTACTTC
large	.	TRBJ2-2	TRBV7-3	CASSLGTGTGELFF	TGTGCCAGCAGCTTAGGAACCGGTACCGGGGAGCTGTTTTTT
.	TRBD1	TRBJ2-1	TRBV6-5	CASQHTQGEQFF	TGTGCTTCCCAGCACACACAGGGGGAGCAGTTCTTC
few	.	TRBJ2-7	TRBV11-2	CASSSQGGSYYEQYF	TGTGCCAGCAGCTCCCAAGGGGGATCCTATTACGAGCAGTACTTC
.	.	TRBJ1-6	TRBV21-1	CASSNEVLHIHHNSPLHF	TGTGCCAGCAGCAACGAGGTGCTACACATACATCATAATTCACCCCTCCACTTT